A single sample is the source of the 12 T cell receptor beta chains below, sequenced in a study of radiation and T cells in renal cell carcinoma. Profiling relied on immunoSEQ multiplex PCR, and the TCRdb table lists in-frame clones only, not all of them. Here the sample spans approximately 13,000 clones, approximately 50% being singletons. Treatment meaning: treatment-naive control, cytoreductive nephrectomy. Specimen: tumor tissue, collected from a patient whose treatment was nephrectomy without radiotherapy. All receptors derive from a man aged 50 to 60 with renal cell carcinoma.

As regards this clone: The same CDR3 also results from other DNA sequences found in this sample. The J gene is TRBJ1-1, the V gene TRBV19; the D is unclear. This CDR3 is 14 amino acids long. Trimming removed 5 bases at V and 0 bases at J, with 10 bases between. The germline gives CDR1 LNHDA, CDR2 SQIVND (reference sequence). The CDR3 DNA reads as TGTGCCAGTAGTTTAAGAACGCTGAACACTGAAGCTTTCTTT. Translated, it gives CASSLRTLNTEAFF.

This clone was seen only once. The chain has TRBV9 and TRBJ2-6; D perhaps matches TRBD1 (6 bases). The CDR3 sequence is 16 residues long. The V gene lost 0 bases and the J gene lost 4 bases, with 11 bases spanning the gap. Germline CDR1 and CDR2: SGDLS and YYNGEE. In DNA, the CDR3 is TGTGCCAGCAGCGTAGGCCAGGGGAAAGGGGCCAACGTCCTGACTTTC. Its protein product is CASSVGQGKGANVLTF.

This clone was picked up a small number of times. The rearrangement joins TRBV29-1 to TRBJ1-2; no clear D. The ends were cut back, 0 bases at V and 4 bases at J, with 9 bases in the middle. The germline CDR1 and CDR2 sequences are SQVTM and ANQGSEA. The CDR3 is made up of 13 amino acids. DNA for the CDR3: TGCAGCGTTGAAGAAGAACATAGCTATGGCTACACCTTC. This codes for CSVEEEHSYGYTF.

The sample holds a few counts of this clone. J is TRBJ1-2 and V is TRBV4-2; a weak D match, TRBD1 (5 bases). The germline V gene encodes CDR1 LGHNA and CDR2 YNFKEQ. V was shortened by 4 bases and J by 0 bases, with 12 bases between the two germline ends. The CDR3 spans 15 residues. The CDR3 region has the DNA TGTGCCAGCAGCCCTTTACAGGATGCTAACTATGGCTACACCTTC. It specifies CASSPLQDANYGYTF.

The gene calls are TRBV4-2 and TRBJ2-2; weak D call: TRBD1 (5 bases). This CDR3 comprises 15 residues. The germline V and J ends were trimmed by 3 bases and 5 bases, with 13 bases remaining between them. Germline loops: CDR1 LGHNA, CDR2 YNFKEQ. The CDR3 here is CASSQDGAGTGELFF. Written as DNA, the CDR3 is TGTGCCAGCAGCCAGGATGGGGCTGGGACCGGGGAGCTGTTTTTT.

The genes are TRBV5-5 and TRBJ1-6; possibly TRBD1 for D (5 bases). V lost 0 bases and J 4 bases, leaving 17 bases between the germline ends. The CDR3 has 18 amino acids. Germline V CDR1 and CDR2: SGHKS, YYEKEE (reference sequence). CDR3 nucleotide sequence: TGTGCCAGCAGCTTGGTCTTTACTTGGGACGGTTATAATTCACCCCTCCACTTT. It encodes CASSLVFTWDGYNSPLHF. Filled out from reference TRBV5-5 and TRBJ1-6, the complete variable domain reads DAGVTQSPTHLIKTRGQQVTLRCSPISGHKSVSWYQQVLGQGPQFIFQYYEKEERGRGNFPDRFSARQFPNYSSELNVNALLLGDSALYLCASSLVFTWDGYNSPLHFGNGTRLTVT.

The V gene is TRBV4-1, the J gene TRBJ2-6; no firm D call. The CDR3 extends over 14 amino acids. The germline V and J ends were trimmed by 5 bases and 2 bases, with 7 bases remaining between them. Looked up from germline, CDR1 is MGHRA and CDR2 is YSYEKL. The DNA for the CDR3 is TGCGCCAGCAGCTCCGTCCCTGGGGCCAACGTCCTGACTTTC. Amino acids: CASSSVPGANVLTF.

This clone showed up just a few times. V is TRBV16 and J is TRBJ1-5; 10 bases fit TRBD1. Germline V gives CDR1 KGHSY, CDR2 FQNENV. This CDR3 contains 15 residues. J was trimmed by 6 bases and V by 0 bases; bases with no gene match: 2. CDR3: CASSQSGQGTQPQHF. As DNA, the CDR3 is TGTGCCAGCAGCCAATCGGGACAGGGGACTCAGCCCCAGCATTTT. The entire variable domain, with the rest obtained from reference TRBV16 and TRBJ1-5, is as follows: GEEVAQTPKHLVRGEGQKAKLYCAPIKGHSYVFWYQQVLKNEFKFLISFQNENVFDETGMPKERFSAKCLPNSPCSLEIQATKLEDSAVYFCASSQSGQGTQPQHFGDGTRLSIL.

This clone was recorded a few times. The chain couples TRBV15 to TRBJ1-4; no reliable D call. From germline, CDR1 is LNHNV and CDR2 YYDKDF (reference sequence). V lost 5 bases to trimming and J lost 4 bases, with 17 bases between them. This CDR3 is 16 amino acids long. Here the CDR3 reads CATSVKNRVFNEKLFF. CDR3 sequence (DNA): TGTGCCACCAGCGTCAAGAATAGGGTCTTTAATGAAAAACTGTTTTTT. The entire variable domain, with the rest obtained from reference TRBV15 and TRBJ1-4, is as follows: DAMVIQNPRYQVTQFGKPVTLSCSQTLNHNVMYWYQQKSSQAPKLLFHYYDKDFNNEADTPDNFQSRRPNTSFCFLDIRSPGLGDTAMYLCATSVKNRVFNEKLFFGSGTQLSVL.

This clone was counted between two and nine times. This rearrangement joins TRBV5-6 to TRBJ2-6, with D possibly being TRBD1 or TRBD2 (6 bases each). The CDR3 extends over 17 amino acids. Germline V gene data show CDR1 as SGHDT and CDR2 as YYEEEE. Trimming removed 4 bases from V and 0 bases from J, with 14 bases in between. CDR3 sequence: CASSGGQDTSGANVLTF. CDR3 nucleotide sequence: TGTGCCAGCAGCGGGGGGCAGGACACCTCTGGGGCCAACGTCCTGACTTTC.

V and J are TRBV6-5 and TRBJ2-7, with 9 bases fitting TRBD1. The J segment lost 3 bases and the V segment lost 6 bases, leaving 3 bases of the junction unmatched. The CDR3 extends over 13 amino acids. The germline V gene encodes CDR1 MNHEY and CDR2 SVGAGI. The chain's CDR3 is CASRETGGYEQYF. CDR3 in DNA: TGTGCCAGCAGAGAGACAGGGGGCTACGAGCAGTACTTC.

This chain uses TRBV9 with TRBJ1-2, with D perhaps matching TRBD1 (5 bases). The CDR3 totals 15 residues. In germline, CDR1 is SGDLS, CDR2 YYNGEE. Trimming removed 4 bases from V and 2 bases from J, with 15 bases in between. The CDR3 here is CASSLQPGPNYGYTF. CDR3 in DNA: TGTGCCAGCAGCCTCCAACCGGGACCGAACTATGGCTACACCTTC.